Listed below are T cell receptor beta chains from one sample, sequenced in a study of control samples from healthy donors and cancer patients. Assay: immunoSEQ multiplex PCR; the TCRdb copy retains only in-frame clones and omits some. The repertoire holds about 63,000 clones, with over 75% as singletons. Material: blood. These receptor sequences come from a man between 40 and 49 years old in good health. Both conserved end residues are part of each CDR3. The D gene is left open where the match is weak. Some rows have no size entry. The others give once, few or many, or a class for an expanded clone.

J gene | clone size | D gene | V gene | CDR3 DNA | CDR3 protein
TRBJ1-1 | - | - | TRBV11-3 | TGTGCCAGCAGCTTAGACCCGCAAATGAACACTGAAGCTTTCTTT | CASSLDPQMNTEAFF
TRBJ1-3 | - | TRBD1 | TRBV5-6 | TGTGCCAGCAACTACCGAGTCCGTACAGGGGGCTCCTCTGGAAACACCATATATTTT | CASNYRVRTGGSSGNTIYF
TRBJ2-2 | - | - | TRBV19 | TGTGCCAGTAGTATCGGGGACACCGGGGAGCTGTTTTTT | CASSIGDTGELFF
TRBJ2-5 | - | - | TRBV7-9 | TGTGCCAGCAGCTCTCGAGCGGTGACCCAGAAAGAGACCCAGTACTTC | CASSSRAVTQKETQYF
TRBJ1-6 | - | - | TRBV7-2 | TGTGCCAGCAGCTTAGTAGGTTTTTCACCCCTCCACTTT | CASSLVGFSPLHF
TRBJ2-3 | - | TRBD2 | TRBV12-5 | TGTGCTAGTGGTGCCGCGGGGGGGCCATCAGATACGCAGTATTTT | CASGAAGGPSDTQYF
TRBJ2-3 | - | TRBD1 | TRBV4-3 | TGCGCCAGCAGCCAAGAAACCTCAGGGGGTGGAGATACGCAGTATTTT | CASSQETSGGGDTQYF
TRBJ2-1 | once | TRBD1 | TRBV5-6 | TGTGCCAGCAGCTGGGGACAGGGGCTTGAGCAGTTCTTC | CASSWGQGLEQFF
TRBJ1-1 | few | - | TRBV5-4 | TGTGCCAGCAGCTTTGGGCAGAACACTGAAGCTTTCTTT | CASSFGQNTEAFF
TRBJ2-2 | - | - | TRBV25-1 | TGTGCCAGCAGTCGGATTCAGAACACCGGGGAGCTGTTTTTT | CASSRIQNTGELFF
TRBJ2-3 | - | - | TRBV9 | TGTGCCAGCAGCGGATCACACAGGAAAATAAACACAGATACGCAGTATTTT | CASSGSHRKINTDTQYF
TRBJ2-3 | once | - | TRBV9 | TGTGCCAGCAGCGTAGCTCCAGTCCCTACAGATACGCAGTATTTT | CASSVAPVPTDTQYF
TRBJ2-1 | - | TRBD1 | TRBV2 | TGTGCCAGCAGTGAAGGGCACAGGGGGCCGGGGTGGAGGAATGAGCAGTTCTTC | CASSEGHRGPGWRNEQFF
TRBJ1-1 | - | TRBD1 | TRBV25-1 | TGTGCCAGCAGTGAAGTAGGACAGGGGCGTATCGGTGAAGCTTTCTTT | CASSEVGQGRIGEAFF
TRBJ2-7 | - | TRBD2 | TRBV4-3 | TGCGCCAGCAGCCAAGAACAACATCTAGCGGGAGAGCCTTTCTACGAGCAGTACTTC | CASSQEQHLAGEPFYEQYF
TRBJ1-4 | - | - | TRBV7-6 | TGTGCCAGCAGCCAACAGGGTTGGGAAAAACTGTTTTTT | CASSQQGWEKLFF
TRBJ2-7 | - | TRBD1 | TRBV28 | TGTGCCAGCAGTTCCCCGACTCGGACAGGGGAGGCCCACGAGCAGTACTTC | CASSSPTRTGEAHEQYF
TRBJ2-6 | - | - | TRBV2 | TGTGCCAGCACGGGGTCTGGGGCCAACGTCCTGACTTTC | CASTGSGANVLTF
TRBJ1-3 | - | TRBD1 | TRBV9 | TGTGCCAGCAGCGCTGTACAGGGGGCCTCTGGAAACACCATATATTTT | CASSAVQGASGNTIYF
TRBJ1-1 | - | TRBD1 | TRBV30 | TGTGCCTGGAGTGCCGGGACAGCCACGAACACTGAAGCTTTCTTT | CAWSAGTATNTEAFF
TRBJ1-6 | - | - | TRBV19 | TGTGCCAGTAGTAGCCGGGCCATCAGCCTTTATAATTCACCCCTCCACTTT | CASSSRAISLYNSPLHF
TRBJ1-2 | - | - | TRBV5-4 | TGTGCCAGCAGCTTGGAATCTAACTATGGCTACACCTTC | CASSLESNYGYTF
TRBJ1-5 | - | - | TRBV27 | TGTGCCAGCAGTTTGGATCGGGGCGAGGGGCAGCCCCAGCATTTT | CASSLDRGEGQPQHF
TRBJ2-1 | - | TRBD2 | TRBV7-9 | TGTGCCAGCAGCTCCCCAGCTAGCGGGAACTACAATGAGCAGTTCTTC | CASSSPASGNYNEQFF
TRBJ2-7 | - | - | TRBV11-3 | TGTGCCAGCAGCCCCCCGGAGGGAACCTACGAGCAGTACTTC | CASSPPEGTYEQYF
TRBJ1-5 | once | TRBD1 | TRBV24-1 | TGTGCCACCAGTGGGAGGGGGACAGATCAGCCCCAGCATTTT | CATSGRGTDQPQHF
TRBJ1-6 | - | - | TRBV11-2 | TGTGCCAGCAGCTTAGTCGGGCCAAATAATAATTCACCCCTCCACTTT | CASSLVGPNNNSPLHF
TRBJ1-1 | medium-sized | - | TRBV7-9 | TGTGCAAGCAGGGGACTTAACACTGAAGCTTTCTTT | CASRGLNTEAFF
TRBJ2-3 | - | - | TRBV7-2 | TGTGCCAGCAGCTTGAGGTGGGGCCTCCGTGCAGATACGCAGTATTTT | CASSLRWGLRADTQYF
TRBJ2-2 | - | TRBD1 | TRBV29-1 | TGCAGCGCCGACCAGGGGGCCATGAACACCGGGGAGCTGTTTTTT | CSADQGAMNTGELFF